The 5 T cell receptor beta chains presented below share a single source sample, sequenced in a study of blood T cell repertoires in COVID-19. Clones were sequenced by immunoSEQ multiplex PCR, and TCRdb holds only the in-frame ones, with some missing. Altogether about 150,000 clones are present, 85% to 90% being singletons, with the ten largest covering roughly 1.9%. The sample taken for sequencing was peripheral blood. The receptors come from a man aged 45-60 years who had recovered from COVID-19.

The CDR3 region has the DNA TGTGCCAGCAGTCGTCAGGGGACCCCAATCAACTATGGCTACACCTTC. Protein: CASSRQGTPINYGYTF. This rearrangement joins TRBV28 to TRBJ1-2, with a possible D match to TRBD1 (6 bases). There are 16 residues in the CDR3. Germline lookup yields CDR1 MDHEN and CDR2 SYDVKM. V was shortened by 5 bases and J by 2 bases, with 18 bases between the two germline ends.

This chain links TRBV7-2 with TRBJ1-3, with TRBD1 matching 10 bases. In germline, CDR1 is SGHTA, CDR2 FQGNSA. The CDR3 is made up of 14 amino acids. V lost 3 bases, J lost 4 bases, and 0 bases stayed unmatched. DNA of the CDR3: TGTGCCAGCAGCTTGGGACAGGGGGGAAACACCATATATTTT. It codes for CASSLGQGGNTIYF. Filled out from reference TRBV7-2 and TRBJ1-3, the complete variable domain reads GAGVSQSPSNKVTEKGKDVELRCDPISGHTALYWYRQSLGQGLEFLIYFQGNSAPDKSGLPSDRFSAERTGGSVSTLTIQRTQQEDSAVYLCASSLGQGGNTIYFGEGSWLTVV.

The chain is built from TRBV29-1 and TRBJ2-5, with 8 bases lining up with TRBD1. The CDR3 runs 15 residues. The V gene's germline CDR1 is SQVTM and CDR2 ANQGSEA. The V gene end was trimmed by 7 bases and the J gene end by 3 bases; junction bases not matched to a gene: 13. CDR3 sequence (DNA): TGCAGCGCTCTTGGTGGACAGGGATCGAAAGAGACCCAGTACTTC. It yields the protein CSALGGQGSKETQYF.

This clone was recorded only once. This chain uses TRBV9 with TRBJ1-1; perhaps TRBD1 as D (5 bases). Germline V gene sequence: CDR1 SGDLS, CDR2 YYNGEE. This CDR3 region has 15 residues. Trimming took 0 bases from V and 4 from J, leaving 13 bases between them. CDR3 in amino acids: CASSVGPYGGTEAFF. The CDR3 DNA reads TGTGCCAGCAGCGTAGGACCCTACGGGGGCACTGAAGCTTTCTTT.

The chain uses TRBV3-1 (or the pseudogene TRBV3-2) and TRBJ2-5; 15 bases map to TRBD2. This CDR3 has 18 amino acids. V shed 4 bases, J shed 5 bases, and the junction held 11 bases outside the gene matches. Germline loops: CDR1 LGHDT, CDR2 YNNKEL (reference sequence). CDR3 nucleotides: TGTGCCAGCAGCCTGGGACTAGCGGGAGGACACTGGATGGAGACCCAGTACTTC. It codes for CASSLGLAGGHWMETQYF.